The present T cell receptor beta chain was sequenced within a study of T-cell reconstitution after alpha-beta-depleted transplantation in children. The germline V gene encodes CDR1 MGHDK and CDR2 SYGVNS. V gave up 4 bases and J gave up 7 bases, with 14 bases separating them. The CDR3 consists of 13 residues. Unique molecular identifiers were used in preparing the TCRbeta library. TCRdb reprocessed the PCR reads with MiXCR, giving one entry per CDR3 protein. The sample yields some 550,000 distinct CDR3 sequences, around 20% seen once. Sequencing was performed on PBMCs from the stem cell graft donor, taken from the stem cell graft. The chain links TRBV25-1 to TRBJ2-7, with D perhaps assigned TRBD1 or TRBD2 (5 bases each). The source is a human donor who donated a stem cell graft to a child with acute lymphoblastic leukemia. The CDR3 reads CASSAGTPGEQYF. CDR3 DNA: TGTGCCAGCAGTGCCGGGACCCCCGGAGAGCAGTACTTC.